This TCR beta chain was retrieved from a study of blood T cell repertoires in COVID-19. This CDR3 has 15 residues. Germline trimming cut 0 bases from V and 8 bases from J; bases unmatched to any gene: 7. Looked up from germline, CDR1 is LGHNA and CDR2 is YSLEER. Here immunoSEQ multiplex PCR was the method, and the copy in TCRdb shows in-frame clones only, minus some. The sample contains some 56,000 clones, 89% of which appear only once. The rearrangement uses TRBV4-3 and TRBJ1-2; 9 bases fit TRBD1. Input material: peripheral blood. This clonotype was obtained from an older woman with COVID-19, enrolled during active disease. The CDR3: CASSQDLGTGFGYTF. Written as DNA, the CDR3 is TGCGCCAGCAGCCAAGATTTGGGGACAGGGTTCGGCTACACCTTC.